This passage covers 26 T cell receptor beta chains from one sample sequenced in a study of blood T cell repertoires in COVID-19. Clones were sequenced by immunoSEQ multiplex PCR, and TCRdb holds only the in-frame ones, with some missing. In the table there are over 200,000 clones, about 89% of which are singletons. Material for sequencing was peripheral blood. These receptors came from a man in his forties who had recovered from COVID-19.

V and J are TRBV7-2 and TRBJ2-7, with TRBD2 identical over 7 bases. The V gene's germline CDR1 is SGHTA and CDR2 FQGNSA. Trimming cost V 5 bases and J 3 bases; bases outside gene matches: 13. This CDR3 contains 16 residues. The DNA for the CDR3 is TGTGCCAGCAGCCCCCGCGGGTGGGGGGGAAACTACGAGCAGTACTTC. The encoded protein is CASSPRGWGGNYEQYF.

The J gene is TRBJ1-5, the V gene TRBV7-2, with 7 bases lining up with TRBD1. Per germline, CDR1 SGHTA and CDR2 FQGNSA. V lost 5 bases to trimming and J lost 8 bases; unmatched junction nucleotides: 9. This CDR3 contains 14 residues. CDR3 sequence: CASSPNRGSEPQHF. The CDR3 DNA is TGTGCCAGCAGCCCAAACAGGGGTTCGGAGCCCCAGCATTTT. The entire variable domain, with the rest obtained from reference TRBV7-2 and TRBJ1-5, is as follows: GAGVSQSPSNKVTEKGKDVELRCDPISGHTALYWYRQSLGQGLEFLIYFQGNSAPDKSGLPSDRFSAERTGGSVSTLTIQRTQQEDSAVYLCASSPNRGSEPQHFGDGTRLSIL.

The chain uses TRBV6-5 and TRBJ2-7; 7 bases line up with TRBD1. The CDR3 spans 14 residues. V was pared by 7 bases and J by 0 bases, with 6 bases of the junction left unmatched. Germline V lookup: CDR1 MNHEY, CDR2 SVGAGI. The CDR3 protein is CASKRGLASYEQYF. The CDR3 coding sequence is TGTGCCAGCAAGAGGGGGCTAGCCTCCTACGAGCAGTACTTC.

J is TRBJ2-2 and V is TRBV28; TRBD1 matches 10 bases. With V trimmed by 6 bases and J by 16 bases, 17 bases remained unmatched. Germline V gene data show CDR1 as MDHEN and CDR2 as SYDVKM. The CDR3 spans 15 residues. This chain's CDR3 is CASRNSGDRGRRPFF. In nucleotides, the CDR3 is TGTGCCAGCAGGAATAGCGGTGACAGGGGGCGAAGGCCGTTTTTT.

Here the CDR3 reads CASSQVFGGGIDTQYF. CDR3 nucleotides: TGTGCCAGCAGCCAAGTGTTCGGGGGAGGTATAGATACGCAGTATTTT. This chain connects TRBV3-1 (or the pseudogene TRBV3-2) to TRBJ2-3; the D gene is possibly TRBD2 (6 bases). Germline V CDR1 and CDR2: LGHDT, YNNKEL (reference sequence). The V end lost 1 base, the J end lost 5 bases, and 16 bases lay between the germline ends. This CDR3 region has 16 residues.

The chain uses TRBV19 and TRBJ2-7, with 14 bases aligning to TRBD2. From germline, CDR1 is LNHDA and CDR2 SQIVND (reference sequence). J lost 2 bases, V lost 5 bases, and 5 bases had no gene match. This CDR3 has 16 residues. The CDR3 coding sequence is TGTGCCAGTAGTCTCCGGACTAGCGGGGGGACCTACGAGCAGTACTTC. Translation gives CASSLRTSGGTYEQYF.

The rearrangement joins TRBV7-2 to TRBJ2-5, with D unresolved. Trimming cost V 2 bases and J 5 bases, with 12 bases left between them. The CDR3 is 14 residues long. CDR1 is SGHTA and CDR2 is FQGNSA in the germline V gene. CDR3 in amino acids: CASSLSQAQETQYF. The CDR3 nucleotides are TGTGCCAGCAGCTTATCTCAGGCCCAGGAGACCCAGTACTTC.

CDR3 sequence (DNA): TGTGCCAGCAGCTTGGCCAGGGGACATGGCTACACCTTC. This gives the protein CASSLARGHGYTF. The V gene is TRBV7-9, the J gene TRBJ1-2, with D tentatively TRBD1 (6 bases). This CDR3 has 13 amino acids. Germline V CDR1 and CDR2: SEHNR, FQNEAQ (reference sequence). Trimming took 3 bases from V and 6 from J, leaving 11 bases between them.

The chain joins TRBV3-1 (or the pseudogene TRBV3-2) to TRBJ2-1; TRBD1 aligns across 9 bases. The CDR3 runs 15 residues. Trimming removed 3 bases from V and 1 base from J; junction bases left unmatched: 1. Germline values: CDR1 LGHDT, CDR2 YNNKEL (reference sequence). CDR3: CASSQGTGSYNEQFF. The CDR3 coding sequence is TGTGCCAGCAGCCAGGGGACAGGGTCCTACAATGAGCAGTTCTTC.

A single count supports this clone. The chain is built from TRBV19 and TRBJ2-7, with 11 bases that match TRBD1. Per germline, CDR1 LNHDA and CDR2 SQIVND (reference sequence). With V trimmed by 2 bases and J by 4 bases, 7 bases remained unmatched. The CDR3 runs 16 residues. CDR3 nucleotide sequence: TGTGCCAGTAGTATAAGAGCCGGGACAGGGGGGTACGAGCAGTACTTC. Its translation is CASSIRAGTGGYEQYF.

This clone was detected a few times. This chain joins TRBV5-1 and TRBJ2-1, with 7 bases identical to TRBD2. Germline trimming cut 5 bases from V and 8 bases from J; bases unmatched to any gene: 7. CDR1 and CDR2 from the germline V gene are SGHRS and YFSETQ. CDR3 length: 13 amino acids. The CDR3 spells CASSRAGRDEQFF. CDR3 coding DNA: TGCGCCAGCAGTCGGGCAGGGAGGGATGAGCAGTTCTTC.

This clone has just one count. The CDR3 here is CAISADSSGANVLTF. The CDR3 DNA sequence: TGTGCCATCAGTGCAGACAGCTCTGGGGCCAACGTCCTGACTTTC. The chain uses TRBV10-3 and TRBJ2-6; a weak D match, TRBD1 (5 bases). V was clipped by 4 bases and J by 0 bases, with 7 bases between them. The length of the CDR3 is 15 residues. The germline CDR1 and CDR2 sequences are ENHRY and SYGVKD.

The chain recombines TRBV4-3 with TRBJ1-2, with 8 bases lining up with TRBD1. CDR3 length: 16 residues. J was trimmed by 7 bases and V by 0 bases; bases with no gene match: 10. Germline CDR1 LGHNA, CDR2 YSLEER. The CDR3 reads CASSQEGTGRVGGYTF. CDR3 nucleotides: TGCGCCAGCAGCCAAGAGGGGACAGGTCGGGTGGGTGGCTACACCTTC.

CDR3: CASSPQGNGELFF. The CDR3 region has the DNA TGTGCCAGCTCACCGCAGGGGAACGGGGAGCTGTTTTTT. The chain is built from TRBV18 and TRBJ2-2; D is perhaps TRBD1 (6 bases). The CDR3 is made up of 13 amino acids. The germline V gene encodes CDR1 KGHSH and CDR2 LQKENI. Trimming removed 3 bases at V and 7 bases at J, with 9 bases between.

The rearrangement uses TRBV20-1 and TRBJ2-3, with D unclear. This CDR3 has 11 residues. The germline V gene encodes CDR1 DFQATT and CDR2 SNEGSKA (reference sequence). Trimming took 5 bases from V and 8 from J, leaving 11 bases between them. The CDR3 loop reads CSALQAITQYF. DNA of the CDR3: TGCAGTGCTTTACAAGCGATTACGCAGTATTTT.

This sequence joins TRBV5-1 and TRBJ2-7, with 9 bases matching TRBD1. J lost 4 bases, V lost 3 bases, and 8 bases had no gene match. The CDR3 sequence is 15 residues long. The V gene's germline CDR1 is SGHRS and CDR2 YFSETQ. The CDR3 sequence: CASSSSGTGRYEQYF. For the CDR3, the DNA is TGCGCCAGCAGCTCCTCCGGGACAGGGCGATACGAGCAGTACTTC.

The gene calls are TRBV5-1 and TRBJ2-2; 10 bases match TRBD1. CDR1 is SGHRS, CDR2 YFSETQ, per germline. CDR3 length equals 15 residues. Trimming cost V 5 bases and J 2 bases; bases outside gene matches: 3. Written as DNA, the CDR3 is TGCGCCAGCAGTCGGGACAGGGGCAACACCGGGGAGCTGTTTTTT. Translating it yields CASSRDRGNTGELFF.

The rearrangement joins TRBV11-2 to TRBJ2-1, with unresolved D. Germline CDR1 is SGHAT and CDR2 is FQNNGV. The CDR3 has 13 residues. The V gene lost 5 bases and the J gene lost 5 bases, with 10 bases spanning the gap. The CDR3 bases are TGTGCCAGCAGCCCATACTCGAACAATGAGCAGTTCTTC. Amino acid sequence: CASSPYSNNEQFF.

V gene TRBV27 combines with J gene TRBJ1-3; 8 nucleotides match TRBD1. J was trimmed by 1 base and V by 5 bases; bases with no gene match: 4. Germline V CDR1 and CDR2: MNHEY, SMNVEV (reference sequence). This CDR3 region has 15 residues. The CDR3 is CASSPGGWSGNTIYF. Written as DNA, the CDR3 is TGTGCCAGCAGTCCAGGGGGCTGGTCTGGAAACACCATATATTTT.

CDR3 amino acids: CAISGPGAGGSYNEQFF. Written as DNA, the CDR3 is TGTGCCATCAGCGGCCCGGGAGCGGGAGGTTCCTACAATGAGCAGTTCTTC. This sequence joins TRBV10-3 and TRBJ2-1; 9 bases line up with TRBD2. The germline CDR1 and CDR2 sequences are ENHRY and SYGVKD. V lost 6 bases and J lost 1; bases outside the gene matches: 10. The CDR3 covers 17 residues.

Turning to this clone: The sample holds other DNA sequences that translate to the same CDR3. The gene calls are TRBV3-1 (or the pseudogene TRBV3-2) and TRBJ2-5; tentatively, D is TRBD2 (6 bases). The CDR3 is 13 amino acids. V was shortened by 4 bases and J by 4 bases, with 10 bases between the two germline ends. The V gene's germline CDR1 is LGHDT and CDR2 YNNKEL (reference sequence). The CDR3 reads CASSPGLRETQYF. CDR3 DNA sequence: TGTGCCAGCAGCCCAGGACTAAGAGAGACCCAGTACTTC.

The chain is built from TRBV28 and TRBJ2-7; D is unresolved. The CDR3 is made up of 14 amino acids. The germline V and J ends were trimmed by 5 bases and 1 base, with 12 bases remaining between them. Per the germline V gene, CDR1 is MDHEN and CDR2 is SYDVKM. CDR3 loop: CASSLDTPSYEQYF. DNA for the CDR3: TGTGCCAGCAGTCTCGACACGCCTTCCTACGAGCAGTACTTC.

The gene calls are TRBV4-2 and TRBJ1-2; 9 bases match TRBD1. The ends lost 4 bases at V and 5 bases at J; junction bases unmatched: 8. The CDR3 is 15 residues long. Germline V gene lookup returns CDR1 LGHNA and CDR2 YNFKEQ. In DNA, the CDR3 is TGTGCCAGCAGCCCCGGACAGGGGTTAGGGTATGGCTACACCTTC. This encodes CASSPGQGLGYGYTF.

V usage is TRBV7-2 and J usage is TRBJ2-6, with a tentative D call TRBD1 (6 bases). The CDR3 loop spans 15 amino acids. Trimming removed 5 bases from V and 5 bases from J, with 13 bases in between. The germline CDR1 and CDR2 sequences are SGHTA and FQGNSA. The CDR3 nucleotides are TGTGCCAGCAGCCCGACAGGAGTTCGGGCCAACGTCCTGACTTTC. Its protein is CASSPTGVRANVLTF.

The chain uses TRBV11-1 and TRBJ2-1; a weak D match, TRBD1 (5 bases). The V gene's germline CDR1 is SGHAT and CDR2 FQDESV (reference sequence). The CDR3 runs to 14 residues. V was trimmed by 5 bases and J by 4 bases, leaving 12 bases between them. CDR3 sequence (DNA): TGTGCCAGCAGCAGAGACACAGGTTACAATGAGCAGTTCTTC. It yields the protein CASSRDTGYNEQFF.

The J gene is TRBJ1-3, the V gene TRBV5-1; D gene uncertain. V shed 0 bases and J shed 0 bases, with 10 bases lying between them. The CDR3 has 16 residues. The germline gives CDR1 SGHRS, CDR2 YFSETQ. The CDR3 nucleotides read TGCGCCAGCAGCTTGGGCCAGCCAGGCTCTGGAAACACCATATATTTT. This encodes CASSLGQPGSGNTIYF.